The 6 T cell receptor beta chains reported below all come from one sample, sequenced in a study of CD8 T cells in ankylosing spondylitis. TCRdb used MiXCR to reprocess the 5' RACE reads, holding one entry per CDR3 protein. Here the sample spans about 450,000 distinct CDR3 sequences, 25% to 30% being singletons. Study-wide results and limits: Seemingly distinctive of ankylosing spondylitis blood was a TCR beta motif formed by eight highly homologous variants.

Their recognized antigens are unknown. The sample consisted of blood, either unsorted or a sorted T cell fraction (not recorded which). These TCRs come from a male donor with ankylosing spondylitis.

This clonotype was detected many times. The genes are TRBV7-2 and TRBJ1-1; a weak D match, TRBD1 (5 bases). The CDR3 extends over 13 amino acids. Trimming left V 5 bases short and J 1 base short, with 8 bases between. The germline gives CDR1 SGHTA, CDR2 FQGNSA. The CDR3, as DNA: TGTGCCAGCAGCCGACAGCAGAACACTGAAGCTTTCTTT. Amino acids: CASSRQQNTEAFF.

This clonotype was counted a single time. V usage is TRBV20-1 and J usage is TRBJ2-3; no reliable D call. This CDR3 is built from 16 residues. Per germline, CDR1 DFQATT and CDR2 SNEGSKA (reference sequence). The germline V and J ends were trimmed by 0 bases and 5 bases, with 18 bases remaining between them. CDR3 region: CSARDRFKGLGDTQYF. For the CDR3, the DNA is TGCAGTGCTAGAGATCGTTTTAAAGGGCTTGGAGATACGCAGTATTTT.

This clonotype was picked up a small number of times. The chain is built from TRBV5-5 and TRBJ2-3; D is perhaps TRBD1 (6 bases). Trimming pared 7 bases from V and 0 bases from J, leaving 18 bases between. Germline V gives CDR1 SGHKS, CDR2 YYEKEE (reference sequence). CDR3 size: 16 residues. The CDR3 sequence: CASRDNKVASTDTQYF. CDR3 sequence (DNA): TGTGCCAGCCGGGACAATAAAGTCGCTAGCACAGATACGCAGTATTTT.

There are many counts of this clonotype. The chain carries TRBV5-1 and TRBJ2-3, with D tentatively TRBD2 (6 bases). V was cut by 1 base and J by 4 bases, with 10 bases left in between. The CDR3 spans 14 residues. In germline, CDR1 is SGHRS, CDR2 YFSETQ. CDR3 nucleotide sequence: TGCGCCAGCAGCTTGCGGGAGAATCCAGATACGCAGTATTTT. This sequence encodes CASSLRENPDTQYF.

The chain couples TRBV5-1 to TRBJ2-7, with D possibly being TRBD1 (6 bases). Germline V gives CDR1 SGHRS, CDR2 YFSETQ. Trimming cost V 0 bases and J 9 bases, with 16 bases left between them. This CDR3 contains 14 residues. The CDR3 loop is CASSLESPTGGQYF. The CDR3 DNA follows: TGCGCCAGCAGCTTGGAATCTCCGACAGGAGGGCAGTACTTC.

This chain links TRBV10-3 with TRBJ2-3, with TRBD1 matching 9 bases. Trimming removed 3 bases from V and 5 bases from J; junction bases left unmatched: 9. The CDR3 contains 16 residues. Germline CDR1 and CDR2: ENHRY and SYGVKD. CDR3 region: CAISEPGQGTGDTQYF. DNA of the CDR3: TGTGCCATCAGTGAACCCGGACAGGGGACGGGAGATACGCAGTATTTT.